The clone carrying this T cell receptor beta chain was recorded once. At one boundary the junction diverges from the germline segment, which might be a read error. TCR alpha and beta CDR3 regions were amplified from RNA using iRepertoire nested multiplex PCR. TCRdb recomputed calls from the multiplex PCR reads with MiXCR, one row per CDR3 protein. The profile shows around 390,000 distinct CDR3 sequences, approximately 42% of them singletons. The data were obtained in a study of glioma-infiltrating T cells. CDR1 is SGHTA and CDR2 is FQGNSA in the germline V gene. The CDR3 extends over 16 amino acids. The sequencing sample was made of glioma tissue, nonneoplastic brain tissue, or PBMCs (not recorded which). The source is a human donor with low-grade glioma or glioblastoma, undergoing nonglioma brain surgery, or in good health (not recorded which). J is TRBJ2-3 and V is TRBV7-2, with no clear D. This CDR3 is CVSSPHPRFMKDTQYF. The DNA for the CDR3 is TGTGTCAGCAGCCCACACCCGAGGTTCATGAAGGATACGCAGTATTTT.